This TCR beta chain originates from a study of identical twins. TCRdb ran MiXCR on the 5' RACE reads and lists one entry per CDR3 protein. Of about 190,000 distinct CDR3 sequences listed, approximately 16% are singletons. This CDR3 contains 14 residues. Between the trimmed V and J ends, which lost 3 bases and 6 bases, there was a span of 15 bases. The sample was also reused in another study, on T cells expressing NK-cell markers.

This chain connects TRBV12-3 or TRBV12-4 to TRBJ2-7; possible D gene TRBD1, 5 bases. Sequences were obtained from CD8+ T cells sorted from blood. The source of this sequence is a woman younger than 30 in good health. CDR3 sequence: CASSLQGLEVEQYF. CDR3 DNA: TGTGCCAGCAGTTTGCAGGGCCTAGAGGTCGAGCAGTACTTC.